This TCR beta chain stems from a study of control samples from healthy donors and cancer patients. The assay was immunoSEQ multiplex PCR, and TCRdb's table has in-frame clones only and misses some. Here the sample spans around 180,000 clones, 75% to 95% being singletons. CDR3 length equals 15 residues. Between the trimmed V and J ends, which lost 8 bases and 0 bases, there was a span of 11 bases. Germline CDR1 LGHDT, CDR2 YNNKEL (reference sequence). The material sequenced was blood. This TCR derives from a woman aged 40 to 49 in good health. The chain combines TRBV3-1 (or the pseudogene TRBV3-2) with TRBJ2-6; no reliable D call. CDR3 bases: TGTGCCAGCGCACAATTTGCCTCTGGGGCCAACGTCCTGACTTTC. It translates to CASAQFASGANVLTF.